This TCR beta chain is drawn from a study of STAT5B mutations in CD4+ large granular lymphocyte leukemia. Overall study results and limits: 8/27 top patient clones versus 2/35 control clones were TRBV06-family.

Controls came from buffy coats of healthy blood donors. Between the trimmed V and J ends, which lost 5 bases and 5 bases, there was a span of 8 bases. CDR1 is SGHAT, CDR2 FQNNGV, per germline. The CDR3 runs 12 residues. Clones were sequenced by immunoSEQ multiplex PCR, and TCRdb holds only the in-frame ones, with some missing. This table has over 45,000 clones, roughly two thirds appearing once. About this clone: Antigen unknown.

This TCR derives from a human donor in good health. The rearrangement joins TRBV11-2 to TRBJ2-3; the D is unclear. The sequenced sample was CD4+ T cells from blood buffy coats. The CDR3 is CASSRVLDTQYF. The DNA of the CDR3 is TGTGCCAGCAGCCGAGTGCTAGATACGCAGTATTTT.